This TCR beta chain is drawn from a study of blood T cell repertoires in COVID-19. Study information: Samples of COVID-19 (acute and convalescent) were obtained from the United States, Italy and Spain. The analysed material was cDNA or gDNA that came from T cells, B-cell-depleted T cells, or PBMCs.

As processed by the authors: It was from reference gene primer amplification that nucleated cell counts were estimated. Assay used: immunoSEQ multiplex PCR; TCRdb lists only in-frame clones, some missing. V and J calls and clone size are those listed in that table; D and trimming were worked out from the DNA. The profile covers some 200,000 clones, with roughly four fifths appearing a single time and around 15% taken by the ten largest. The TCR originated in a man between 25 and 39 years old with active or convalescent COVID-19. The material sequenced was peripheral blood.

The CDR3 DNA is TGTGCCAGCAGTTCCCCCCCCGGGAGCAATCAGCCCCAGCATTTT. Encoded protein: CASSSPPGSNQPQHF. The chain employs TRBV28 and TRBJ1-5; D uncertain. Germline CDR1 MDHEN, CDR2 SYDVKM. The CDR3 runs 15 residues. Trimming stripped 4 bases from V and 1 base from J, with 11 bases between.